This TCR beta chain is drawn from a study of blood T cells in healthy people across ages. Study outcomes and limitations: Expanded clonotype changes were possibly confounded by unknown donor CMV status.

A note on this clonotype: Its antigen is not known.

Each donor's blood draw was 7.5 to 10 milliliters of peripheral blood. Primers used in a second PCR of roughly 6 to 11 cycles were a sample-barcoded 5' primer and a J-beta primer mix. Every cDNA molecule bore a tag from a template-switch adaptor containing 12 random nucleotides. One entry per CDR3 protein results from TCRdb running MiXCR on the 5' RACE reads. The data contain 780,000 or so distinct CDR3 sequences, about 56% of them singletons. Germline V gene sequence: CDR1 SGHDT, CDR2 YYEEEE. The CDR3 totals 15 residues. Trimming left V 2 bases short and J 3 bases short, with 12 bases between. The chain links TRBV5-6 to TRBJ1-5; D may be TRBD1 (6 bases). The source material was blood. This sequence originates from a middle-aged man in good health. The CDR3 region is CASSFSTGINQPQHF. Here the CDR3 DNA reads TGTGCCAGCAGCTTTTCAACAGGGATCAATCAGCCCCAGCATTTT.